These T cell receptor beta chains were read from a single sample in a study of identical twins. TCRdb analysed the 5' RACE reads with MiXCR anew, one entry per CDR3 protein. Of 500,000 to 550,000 distinct CDR3 sequences detected, about 20% appear once; the ten largest clones hold 0.91%. The sample was also reused in another study, on T cells expressing NK-cell markers.

The sequencing input was CD4+ T cells sorted from blood. These receptors originate from a woman aged 18-35 years in good health. The conserved cysteine and the conserved F or W are not part of the CDR3 here. Fields, in order: J gene, V gene, CDR3 protein.

J: TRBJ1-1; V: TRBV7-9; CDR3: ASSLLIVSFAEAF
J: TRBJ2-7; V: TRBV2; CDR3: ASSGQRSSYEQY
J: TRBJ2-5; V: TRBV29-1; CDR3: SVTGWEGETQY
J: TRBJ2-1; V: TRBV20-1; CDR3: SAPRAGGLNEQF
J: TRBJ2-2; V: TRBV20-1; CDR3: SARQPSGLAANTGELF
J: TRBJ2-6; V: TRBV2; CDR3: ASTARTEEANVLT
J: TRBJ2-7; V: TRBV12-3/TRBV12-4; CDR3: ASSLKPDYEQY
J: TRBJ2-3; V: TRBV7-9; CDR3: ASSLGGYVGDTQY
J: TRBJ2-7; V: TRBV11-2; CDR3: ASSSTLEQY
J: TRBJ2-3; V: TRBV12-3/TRBV12-4; CDR3: ASSASPSQGRSTDTQY
J: TRBJ2-5; V: TRBV9; CDR3: ASSVGISGGEAQY
J: TRBJ1-5; V: TRBV10-3; CDR3: AISESAQIGNQPQH
J: TRBJ2-1; V: TRBV19; CDR3: ASSIVLRGNEQF
J: TRBJ1-5; V: TRBV7-2; CDR3: ASSLGRDQPQH
J: TRBJ2-1; V: TRBV3-1; CDR3: ASSHGGAYNEQF
J: TRBJ1-5; V: TRBV5-6; CDR3: ASSLDRAQPQH
J: TRBJ2-7; V: TRBV12-3/TRBV12-4; CDR3: ASSFRLAGVHEQY
J: TRBJ2-7; V: TRBV12-3/TRBV12-4; CDR3: ASSPHPSGRNEQY
J: TRBJ2-5; V: TRBV5-1; CDR3: ASSLVGTSGFKTQY
J: TRBJ2-2; V: TRBV7-2; CDR3: ASSRDPVTGELF
J: TRBJ1-1; V: TRBV7-3; CDR3: ASSPATRGTEAF
J: TRBJ1-1; V: TRBV20-1; CDR3: SASTGEGF
J: TRBJ2-7; V: TRBV5-1; CDR3: ASSLAPGPREQY
J: TRBJ2-7; V: TRBV6-2/TRBV6-3; CDR3: ASRPGTSGYEQY
J: TRBJ2-7; V: TRBV7-3; CDR3: ASSPAGGRGGEQY
J: TRBJ2-5; V: TRBV10-3; CDR3: AISAWRHSQETQY
J: TRBJ1-2; V: TRBV12-5; CDR3: ASGLVLGLGYGYT
J: TRBJ2-7; V: TRBV29-1; CDR3: SVEDSSYEQY
J: TRBJ1-5; V: TRBV20-1; CDR3: SAPYGTGKRQPQH
J: TRBJ2-3; V: TRBV12-3/TRBV12-4; CDR3: ASSRNGAGLSTDTQY
J: TRBJ2-1; V: TRBV25-1; CDR3: ASRPTSGTGGYNEQF
J: TRBJ2-5; V: TRBV2; CDR3: ASSKGLAEQETQY
J: TRBJ2-7; V: TRBV10-1; CDR3: ASSKSYSYEQY